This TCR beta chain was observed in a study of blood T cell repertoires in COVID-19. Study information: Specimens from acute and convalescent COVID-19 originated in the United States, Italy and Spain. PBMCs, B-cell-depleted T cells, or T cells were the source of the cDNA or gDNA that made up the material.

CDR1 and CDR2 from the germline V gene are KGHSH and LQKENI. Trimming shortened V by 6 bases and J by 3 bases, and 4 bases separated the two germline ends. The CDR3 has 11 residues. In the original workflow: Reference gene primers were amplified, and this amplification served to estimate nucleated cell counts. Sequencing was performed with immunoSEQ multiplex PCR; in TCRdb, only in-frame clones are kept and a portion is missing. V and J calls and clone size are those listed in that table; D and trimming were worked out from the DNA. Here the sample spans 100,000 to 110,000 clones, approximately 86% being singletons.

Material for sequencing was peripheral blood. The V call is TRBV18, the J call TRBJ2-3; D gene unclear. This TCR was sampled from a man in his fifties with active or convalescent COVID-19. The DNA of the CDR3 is TGTGCCAGCTCCCAAACAGATACGCAGTATTTT. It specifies CASSQTDTQYF.